This T cell receptor (beta chain) stems from a study of shared clonotypes between healthy human individuals. Points on this clone: Its antigen is as yet unknown.

Terminally differentiated effector memory CD45RA+ cells were excluded by CCR7 positive selection of CD45RO-negative cells. Repertoires were generated with immunoSEQ multiplex PCR, while TCRdb's copy carries only in-frame clones and drops some. The sample shows 1.5 million to 2.5 million clones, about 95% of them seen only once. Trimming shortened V by 2 bases and J by 4 bases, and 14 bases separated the two germline ends. This CDR3 has 14 amino acids. The germline CDR1 and CDR2 sequences are GTSNPN and SVGIG (reference sequence). Study results and caveats: Clonotypes not shared had lower generation probabilities than those common to all four donors. Sharing across four donors was seen in 4.5% to 6.5% of naive CD4 clonotypes.

The source of this sequence is a man in his late teens or twenties in good health. The sample comprised naive CD8+ T cells sorted from blood. The chain couples TRBV30 to TRBJ1-1, with D perhaps TRBD1 (6 bases). CDR3 amino acids: CAWSHLGGPTEAFF. DNA of the CDR3: TGTGCCTGGAGTCACCTAGGGGGACCCACTGAAGCTTTCTTT.